This T cell receptor (beta chain) is drawn from a study of blood T cell repertoires in COVID-19. Study-wide background: Acute and convalescent COVID-19 samples came from the United States, Italy and Spain. T cells, B-cell-depleted T cells, or PBMCs provided the cDNA or gDNA that served as material.

The CDR3 runs 14 residues. Germline V gives CDR1 MNHEY, CDR2 SVGAGI. In the study's own analysis: Quantification of nucleated cells was approximated via reference gene primer amplification. Sequencing used immunoSEQ multiplex PCR; TCRdb keeps in-frame clones, though not all of them. V and J calls and clone size are as listed in that table; D and trimming were resolved from the DNA. The sample shows about 150,000 clones, roughly 82% of them seen only once. Comments on this clone: A read error may produce the germline difference seen at one junction end.

Source material: peripheral blood. The receptor comes from a man aged 65-85 years with acute or convalescent COVID-19. This sequence joins TRBV6-5 and TRBJ1-4; TRBD1 aligns across 7 bases. The CDR3 sequence: CASGPRQGNEKLFF. DNA of the CDR3: TGTGCCAGCGGCCCTCGACAGGGTAATGAGAAACTGTTTTTT.